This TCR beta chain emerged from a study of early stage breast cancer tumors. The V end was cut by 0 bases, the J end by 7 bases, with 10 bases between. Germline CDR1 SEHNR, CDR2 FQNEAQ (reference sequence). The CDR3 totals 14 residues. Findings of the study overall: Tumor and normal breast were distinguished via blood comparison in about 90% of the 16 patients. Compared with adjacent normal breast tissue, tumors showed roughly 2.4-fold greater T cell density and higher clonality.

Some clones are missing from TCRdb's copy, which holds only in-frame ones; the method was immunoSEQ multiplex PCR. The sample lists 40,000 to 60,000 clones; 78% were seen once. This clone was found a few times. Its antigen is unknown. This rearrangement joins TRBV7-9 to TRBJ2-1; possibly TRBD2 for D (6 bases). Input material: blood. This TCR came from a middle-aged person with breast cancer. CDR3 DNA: TGTGCCAGCAGCTTAGCGGGGGGATTGAATGAGCAGTTCTTC. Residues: CASSLAGGLNEQFF.